This T cell receptor (beta chain) was obtained from a study of T cell responses to AZD1222 COVID-19 vaccine. Here immunoSEQ multiplex PCR was the method, and the copy in TCRdb shows in-frame clones only, minus some. The sample shows 140,000 or so clones, over 75% of them seen only once. V lost 0 bases to trimming and J lost 9 bases, with 6 bases between them. Germline V gene lookup returns CDR1 LNHNV and CDR2 YYDKDF (reference sequence). The CDR3 is 12 amino acids. The clonotype was recovered from an adult who received the MenACWY meningococcal vaccine as a control. The rearrangement joins TRBV15 to TRBJ1-5, with D uncertain. The sample was peripheral blood, taken 28 days after the second dose of the MenACWY control vaccine. The CDR3 bases are TGTGCCACCAGCAGAGATGGTAGGCCCCAGCATTTT. It is translated as CATSRDGRPQHF.